One sample yielded the 23 T cell receptor beta chains listed below, sequenced in a study of beta chain features in type 1 diabetes. The study, taken as a whole, reports: People with Type 1 diabetes carried modestly yet significantly shorter TCRB CDR3s in all four CD4+ subsets.

No antigen is known for these receptors. Expressed TCRB transcripts were sequenced, since all the RNA that had been isolated was reverse transcribed. The protocol was immunoSEQ multiplex PCR, while the TCRdb copy is restricted to in-frame clones and leaves out a portion. The data contain roughly 330,000 clones, less than 15% of them singletons. Source material: naive CD4+ T cells from blood. These receptors all stem from a woman younger than 35 with type 1 diabetes.

This clone was seen once. The rearrangement uses TRBV14 and TRBJ1-2; D gene unclear. Germline lookup yields CDR1 SGHDN and CDR2 FVKESK. V lost 1 base, J lost 4 bases, and 7 bases lay in between. The CDR3 runs to 13 residues. CDR3 sequence reads: CASSQVTSYGYTF. For the CDR3, the DNA is TGTGCCAGCAGCCAAGTAACAAGCTATGGCTACACCTTC.

This clone was detected a few times. The rearrangement joins TRBV20-1 to TRBJ2-3; no definite D call. V lost 5 bases, J lost 5 bases, and 8 bases lay in between. Germline CDR1 DFQATT, CDR2 SNEGSKA (reference sequence). The CDR3 consists of 11 residues. This chain's CDR3 is CSAPELDTQYF. In DNA, the CDR3 is TGCAGTGCTCCCGAGTTAGATACGCAGTATTTT.

The V gene is TRBV6-5, the J gene TRBJ2-3; D uncertain. There are 15 residues in the CDR3. V was cut by 0 bases and J by 2 bases, with 9 bases left in between. Germline V gene lookup returns CDR1 MNHEY and CDR2 SVGAGI. The CDR3 protein is CASSYSGSLTDTQYF. As DNA, the CDR3 is TGTGCCAGCAGTTACTCTGGCAGTCTCACAGATACGCAGTATTTT.

V usage is TRBV19 and J usage is TRBJ1-5; D might be TRBD1 (6 bases). This CDR3 spans 13 amino acids. Germline V gene data show CDR1 as LNHDA and CDR2 as SQIVND (reference sequence). V was shortened by 10 bases and J by 3 bases, with 13 bases between the two germline ends. The CDR3 DNA sequence: TGTGCCACCACAGGGACCGTCAATCAGCCCCAGCATTTT. It specifies CATTGTVNQPQHF.

In this sample, this clone turned up a few times. This chain uses TRBV20-1 with TRBJ2-3; D not certain. Per germline, CDR1 DFQATT and CDR2 SNEGSKA (reference sequence). Trimming removed 3 bases from V and 7 bases from J, with 5 bases in between. This CDR3 has 10 amino acids. CDR3 amino acids: CSASSNTQYF. CDR3 coding DNA: TGCAGTGCTAGTAGTAATACGCAGTATTTT.

This clone was picked up a small number of times. The V gene is TRBV11-2, the J gene TRBJ2-3; D is unresolved. V dropped 0 bases and J dropped 0 bases, with 4 bases sitting between them. The CDR3 has 14 amino acids. The germline CDR1 and CDR2 sequences are SGHAT and FQNNGV. The DNA for the CDR3 is TGTGCCAGCAGCTTAGATCGTAGCACAGATACGCAGTATTTT. Protein: CASSLDRSTDTQYF.

In nucleotides, the CDR3 is TGTGCCAGCAGTTTAGCAGGGGTACAAGAGACCCAGTACTTC. It codes for CASSLAGVQETQYF. V is TRBV28 and J is TRBJ2-5; D is perhaps TRBD1 (6 bases). The V gene's germline CDR1 is MDHEN and CDR2 SYDVKM. V was clipped by 2 bases and J by 2 bases, with 9 bases between them. There are 14 residues in the CDR3. Combining the CDR3 with reference TRBV28 and TRBJ2-5 gives the whole variable domain DVKVTQSSRYLVKRTGEKVFLECVQDMDHENMFWYRQDPGLGLRLIYFSYDVKMKEKGDIPEGYSVSREKKERFSLILESASTNQTSMYLCASSLAGVQETQYFGPGTRLLVL.

The V and J genes are TRBV7-9 and TRBJ2-5, with 9 bases lining up with TRBD1. The length of the CDR3 is 15 residues. The germline gives CDR1 SEHNR, CDR2 FQNEAQ (reference sequence). V was pared by 4 bases and J by 4 bases, with 7 bases of the junction left unmatched. CDR3 nucleotide sequence: TGTGCCAGCAGCTCGGGACAGGGCTTACTAGAGACCCAGTACTTC. It yields the protein CASSSGQGLLETQYF.

This chain joins TRBV9 and TRBJ2-5; perhaps TRBD2 as D (5 bases). Germline loops: CDR1 SGDLS, CDR2 YYNGEE. V dropped 4 bases and J dropped 2 bases, with 12 bases sitting between them. The CDR3 spans 14 residues. CDR3 sequence reads: CASSPRLIQETQYF. In DNA form, the CDR3 reads TGTGCCAGCAGCCCCCGACTAATACAAGAGACCCAGTACTTC.

A few counts support this clone. The chain employs TRBV2 and TRBJ2-2; tentatively, D is TRBD2 (5 bases). V was trimmed by 9 bases and J by 2 bases, leaving 13 bases between them. CDR1 and CDR2 (germline): SNHLY, FYNNEI. The CDR3 totals 14 residues. The CDR3 sequence is CASKDWSNTGELFF. The CDR3 nucleotides read TGTGCCAGTAAGGACTGGTCTAACACCGGGGAGCTGTTTTTT.

In this sample, this clone turned up a few times. The V and J genes are TRBV5-1 and TRBJ2-5; TRBD2 matches 11 bases. With V trimmed by 4 bases and J by 5 bases, 10 bases remained unmatched. Germline loops: CDR1 SGHRS, CDR2 YFSETQ. This CDR3 is 16 amino acids long. The chain's CDR3 is CASSPVAGGPSETQYF. In DNA form, the CDR3 reads TGCGCCAGCAGCCCGGTAGCGGGAGGGCCCAGTGAGACCCAGTACTTC.

This clone appeared a few times. The chain uses TRBV20-1 and TRBJ2-1; D is unresolved. The CDR3 extends over 11 amino acids. Germline lookup yields CDR1 DFQATT and CDR2 SNEGSKA (reference sequence). The V end was cut by 5 bases, the J end by 5 bases, with 7 bases between. This CDR3 is CSAQRNNEQFF. CDR3 sequence (DNA): TGCAGTGCTCAGCGCAACAATGAGCAGTTCTTC.

The table lists this clone with a few counts. The chain joins TRBV6-5 to TRBJ2-7, with 13 bases matching TRBD2. CDR3 size: 14 residues. Germline lookup yields CDR1 MNHEY and CDR2 SVGAGI. V shed 6 bases and J 3 bases; nucleotides not matched to a gene: 2. The CDR3 reads CASSRTSGSYEQYV. The CDR3 DNA sequence: TGTGCCAGCAGCCGGACTAGCGGGAGCTACGAGCAGTACGTC.

In this sample, this clone turned up a few times. V gene TRBV2 combines with J gene TRBJ1-5, with a weak D call TRBD1 (5 bases). Trimming removed 3 bases from V and 4 bases from J, with 10 bases in between. This CDR3 region has 14 residues. Germline CDR1 reads SNHLY; CDR2 reads FYNNEI. CDR3: CASSEDRGNQPQHF. CDR3 bases: TGTGCCAGCAGTGAGGATAGGGGAAATCAGCCCCAGCATTTT.

This clone has more than one count but fewer than ten. The same CDR3 also results from other DNA sequences found in this sample. This chain joins TRBV5-1 and TRBJ1-4; D remains ambiguous. The CDR3 extends over 14 amino acids. The V and J ends lost 1 base and 0 bases respectively, with 4 bases between them. Germline CDR1 and CDR2: SGHRS and YFSETQ. CDR3 in amino acids: CASSLSPTNEKLFF. In DNA, the CDR3 is TGCGCCAGCAGCTTGTCTCCAACTAATGAAAAACTGTTTTTT.

There are a few counts of this clone. The V and J genes are TRBV29-1 and TRBJ2-3, with no clear D. Trimming stripped 7 bases from V and 1 base from J, with 12 bases between. The germline gives CDR1 SQVTM, CDR2 ANQGSEA. The CDR3 has 13 residues. CDR3 DNA sequence: TGCAGCGCTGTCCGGCGGCGCACAGATACGCAGTATTTT. It translates to CSAVRRRTDTQYF.

V and J are TRBV7-9 and TRBJ2-1; D may be TRBD2 (7 bases). The germline gives CDR1 SEHNR, CDR2 FQNEAQ (reference sequence). The CDR3 covers 13 residues. The V gene lost 1 base and the J gene lost 8 bases, with 9 bases spanning the gap. Written as DNA, the CDR3 is TGTGCCAGCAGCTTAGAAGGGGGGGATGAGCAGTTCTTC. It specifies CASSLEGGDEQFF.

V usage is TRBV2 and J usage is TRBJ1-5; D remains unclear. There are 14 residues in the CDR3. Trimming took off 3 bases at V and 3 bases at J, with 9 bases between the two ends. CDR1 and CDR2 (germline): SNHLY, FYNNEI. The CDR3 region has the DNA TGTGCCAGCAGTGAGGGCCACGCCAATCAGCCCCAGCATTTT. Translating gives CASSEGHANQPQHF.

The V gene is TRBV7-2, the J gene TRBJ2-3; 9 positions agree with TRBD2. The J segment lost 0 bases and the V segment lost 5 bases, leaving 9 bases of the junction unmatched. This CDR3 has 17 residues. From germline, CDR1 is SGHTA and CDR2 FQGNSA. The CDR3 is CASSPRIAGASTDTQYF. The CDR3 nucleotides read TGTGCCAGCAGCCCAAGGATAGCGGGAGCTAGCACAGATACGCAGTATTTT.

The J gene is TRBJ2-1, the V gene TRBV2; D perhaps matches TRBD2 (6 bases). The CDR3 runs to 14 residues. CDR1 SNHLY and CDR2 FYNNEI come from the germline V gene. V was shortened by 7 bases and J by 5 bases, with 15 bases between the two germline ends. The CDR3: CASTPIRGNNEQFF. The CDR3 DNA follows: TGTGCCAGCACCCCTATTCGGGGGAACAATGAGCAGTTCTTC.

In this sample, this clone turned up a few times. The rearrangement links TRBV18 to TRBJ2-7, with TRBD2 matching over 9 bases. The CDR3 sequence is 15 residues long. From germline, CDR1 is KGHSH and CDR2 LQKENI. V lost 4 bases and J lost 0; bases outside the gene matches: 4. For the CDR3, the DNA is TGTGCCAGCTCACGTGCGACTAGCGGCTCCTACGAGCAGTACGTC. Its translation is CASSRATSGSYEQYV.

This clone has more than one count but fewer than ten. The rearrangement links TRBV28 to TRBJ1-2, with 10 nucleotides matching TRBD1. Losses at the gene ends were 6 bases for V and 6 bases for J; bases not matched to a gene: 4. The CDR3 extends over 13 amino acids. Germline V lookup: CDR1 MDHEN, CDR2 SYDVKM. CDR3 in amino acids: CASRRGQGDGYTF. CDR3 coding DNA: TGTGCCAGCAGGCGAGGACAGGGGGATGGCTACACCTTC.

This clone came up a few times. The chain carries TRBV29-1 and TRBJ2-1; 9 bases match TRBD1. This CDR3 spans 13 amino acids. Unmatched junction bases numbered 10, after V lost 8 bases and J lost 8 bases. Germline CDR1 reads SQVTM; CDR2 reads ANQGSEA. The CDR3 DNA reads TGCAGCATTAGATGGTACAGGGGGCATGAGCAGTTCTTC. As protein: CSIRWYRGHEQFF.